These T cell receptor beta chains were read from a single sample in a study of blood T cell repertoires in COVID-19. Repertoires were generated with immunoSEQ multiplex PCR, while TCRdb's copy carries only in-frame clones and drops some. The table includes hundreds of thousands of clones, about 90% detected once. Sample: peripheral blood. The receptors were gathered from a man aged 18 to 35 with active or convalescent COVID-19. CDR3s include the opening cysteine and the closing phenylalanine or tryptophan. A D gene is named only where the DNA matches it firmly. Clone size is stated in some rows and not others, as once, few, many or a class when expanded.

cdr3_aa | cdr3_nt | j_call | v_call | clone_size | d_call
CASSQGQGVDYGYTF | TGCGCCAGCAGCCAAGGACAGGGAGTGGACTATGGCTACACCTTC | TRBJ1-2 | TRBV4-3 | . | TRBD1
CASSSELSSYNEQFF | TGTGCCAGTAGTAGTGAACTGAGCTCCTACAATGAGCAGTTCTTC | TRBJ2-1 | TRBV19 | few | .
CASSQGTGGNQPQHF | TGTGCCAGCAGCCAGGGGACAGGGGGCAATCAGCCCCAGCATTTT | TRBJ1-5 | TRBV14 | . | TRBD1
CASNNRRNTEAFF | TGTGCCAGCAACAACCGCCGGAACACTGAAGCTTTCTTT | TRBJ1-1 | TRBV12-3/TRBV12-4 | . | .
CASSPYFASGSTDTQYF | TGTGCCAGCAGCCCCTACTTTGCCAGCGGGAGCACAGATACGCAGTATTTT | TRBJ2-3 | TRBV5-6 | . | .
CASRKTPGWQPQHF | TGTGCCAGCAGAAAGACCCCAGGCTGGCAGCCCCAGCATTTT | TRBJ1-5 | TRBV7-2 | few | .
CASSSLAADKNIQYF | TGTGCCAGCAGCTCGCTAGCGGCAGACAAAAACATTCAGTACTTC | TRBJ2-4 | TRBV5-6 | . | TRBD2
CASSLFGGRNDYTF | TGTGCCAGCAGTTTATTCGGGGGGCGGAACGACTACACCTTC | TRBJ1-2 | TRBV27 | . | .
CASSQDPGRYGNTIYF | TGCGCCAGCAGCCAAGATCCCGGTCGTTACGGAAACACCATATATTTT | TRBJ1-3 | TRBV4-1 | once | .
CASSLDYLPRPRGSPLHF | TGTGCCAGCAGCTTAGATTATCTTCCTCGGCCTCGGGGTTCACCCCTCCACTTT | TRBJ1-6 | TRBV11-3 | . | .
CASSLVGLAGRTDTQYF | TGTGCCAGCAGCTTGGTGGGACTAGCGGGGCGCACAGATACGCAGTATTTT | TRBJ2-3 | TRBV5-6 | . | TRBD2
CASSLLWPGMNTEAFF | TGTGCCAGCAGCTTACTTTGGCCAGGGATGAACACTGAAGCTTTCTTT | TRBJ1-1 | TRBV7-2 | . | .
CASSIQAAYNSPLHF | TGTGCCAGTAGTATCCAGGCAGCCTATAATTCACCCCTCCACTTT | TRBJ1-6 | TRBV19 | . | .
CASSSGRANYDQYYTF | TGTGCCAGTTCCTCCGGCAGGGCTAATTATGACCAATACTACACCTTC | TRBJ1-2 | TRBV19 | . | .
CASSTLRAYTEAFF | TGTGCCAGTAGTACCCTTCGCGCTTACACTGAAGCTTTCTTT | TRBJ1-1 | TRBV19 | . | .
CSVEAGWDRGLNEQFF | TGCAGCGTTGAAGCAGGCTGGGACAGGGGGCTTAATGAGCAGTTCTTC | TRBJ2-1 | TRBV29-1 | . | TRBD1
CASSQEWDRQAFF | TGCGCCAGCAGCCAAGAGTGGGACAGGCAAGCTTTCTTT | TRBJ1-1 | TRBV4-1 | . | TRBD1
CASSLGGVGANVLTF | TGTGCCAGCAGCTTGGGAGGGGTCGGGGCCAACGTCCTGACTTTC | TRBJ2-6 | TRBV7-2 | few | TRBD2
CASSRGRGRLQYF | TGTGCCAGCAGCAGAGGAAGGGGTCGACTCCAGTACTTC | TRBJ2-5 | TRBV21-1 | . | .
CASSLEWTINTEAFF | TGTGCCAGCAGCTTAGAATGGACTATTAACACTGAAGCTTTCTTT | TRBJ1-1 | TRBV11-2 | . | .
CASSLARGQVMNTEAFF | TGTGCCAGCAGCTTGGCTCGAGGGCAGGTCATGAACACTGAAGCTTTCTTT | TRBJ1-1 | TRBV5-6 | . | .
CASSVAGGPSYEQYF | TGTGCCAGCAGCGTAGCGGGGGGCCCATCCTACGAGCAGTACTTC | TRBJ2-7 | TRBV9 | . | .
CASTPGGFSRVYGYTF | TGTGCCAGCACCCCAGGGGGGTTTTCAAGAGTCTATGGCTACACCTTC | TRBJ1-2 | TRBV2 | . | TRBD1
CASSQAGDTQYF | TGCGCCAGCAGCCAAGCTGGCGATACGCAGTATTTT | TRBJ2-3 | TRBV4-1 | . | .
CASTYGLAVNTGELFF | TGTGCCAGCACCTATGGACTAGCGGTAAACACCGGGGAGCTGTTTTTT | TRBJ2-2 | TRBV7-9 | . | TRBD2
CASSAGLSPNEQFF | TGTGCCAGCAGCGCCGGACTGTCCCCCAATGAGCAGTTCTTC | TRBJ2-1 | TRBV5-4 | once | .
CASSLVPSGSGETQYF | TGCGCCAGCAGCTTGGTGCCTAGCGGGAGTGGGGAGACCCAGTACTTC | TRBJ2-5 | TRBV5-1 | . | TRBD2
CASRGLAADTQYF | TGCGCCAGCAGGGGACTAGCGGCAGATACGCAGTATTTT | TRBJ2-3 | TRBV10-2 | few | TRBD2
CASSLRWGSGGPPHNEQFF | TGTGCCAGCAGCTTAAGGTGGGGTAGCGGGGGCCCCCCCCACAATGAGCAGTTCTTC | TRBJ2-1 | TRBV7-2 | once | TRBD2
CASSSLLAGGETQYF | TGCGCCAGCAGCTCCTTACTAGCGGGGGGCGAGACCCAGTACTTC | TRBJ2-5 | TRBV5-1 | . | TRBD2
CAWSIQGGTNSPLHF | TGTGCCTGGAGCATCCAGGGAGGAACTAATTCACCCCTCCACTTT | TRBJ1-6 | TRBV30 | . | .
CASRAGGTDTQYF | TGTGCCAGTAGGGCGGGAGGAACAGATACGCAGTATTTT | TRBJ2-3 | TRBV19 | . | TRBD2
CSVVPGSNQPQHF | TGCAGCGTTGTACCCGGGAGCAATCAGCCCCAGCATTTT | TRBJ1-5 | TRBV29-1 | . | .
CASSSPDRTYEQYF | TGTGCCAGCAGCTCACCCGACAGGACCTACGAGCAGTACTTC | TRBJ2-7 | TRBV13 | . | .
CASSPTGGDTEAFF | TGCGCCAGCAGTCCGACAGGAGGAGACACTGAAGCTTTCTTT | TRBJ1-1 | TRBV10-1 | . | .
CAISDSGGTEAFF | TGTGCCATCAGTGATTCAGGGGGCACTGAAGCTTTCTTT | TRBJ1-1 | TRBV10-3 | . | TRBD1
CASSVDVRTEAFF | TGTGCCAGCAGCGTAGACGTGAGGACTGAAGCTTTCTTT | TRBJ1-1 | TRBV9 | . | .
CASSSTSGQETQYF | TGCGCCAGCAGCTCGACTAGCGGCCAAGAGACCCAGTACTTC | TRBJ2-5 | TRBV5-1 | . | TRBD2
CASRDSRDTEAFF | TGTGCCAGCAGAGACAGCCGGGACACTGAAGCTTTCTTT | TRBJ1-1 | TRBV2 | . | .
CASSPRTEPSGNTIYF | TGTGCCAGCAGCCCCCGGACAGAACCATCTGGAAACACCATATATTTT | TRBJ1-3 | TRBV11-2 | . | .
CASSLTGTGYEQYF | TGTGCCAGCAGCTTAACTGGGACTGGCTACGAGCAGTACTTC | TRBJ2-7 | TRBV7-3 | . | .
CASSVTGGANTEAFF | TGCGCCAGCAGCGTAACAGGGGGAGCGAACACTGAAGCTTTCTTT | TRBJ1-1 | TRBV5-1 | . | TRBD1
CASSDAGDYEQYF | TGTGCCAGCAGTGACGCAGGGGATTACGAGCAGTACTTC | TRBJ2-7 | TRBV28 | few | .
CASSLGQGVYGYTF | TGTGCCAGCAGCTTGGGACAGGGAGTCTATGGCTACACCTTC | TRBJ1-2 | TRBV5-4 | . | TRBD1
CASSFGGSGISPYEQYF | TGTGCCAGCAGCTTTGGAGGTAGCGGGATATCCCCCTACGAGCAGTACTTC | TRBJ2-7 | TRBV12-1 | . | .
CASSEIAGGPGDLDTQYF | TGTGCCAGCAGTGAAATAGCGGGGGGGCCAGGGGATTTAGATACGCAGTATTTT | TRBJ2-3 | TRBV6-1 | once | TRBD2
CASSQGDSENSPLHF | TGTGCCAGCAGTCAGGGGGACAGCGAGAATTCACCCCTCCACTTT | TRBJ1-6 | TRBV6-5 | . | TRBD1
CASSVQDSYNEQFF | TGTGCCAGCAGCGTCCAGGACAGCTACAATGAGCAGTTCTTC | TRBJ2-1 | TRBV9 | . | .
CASTMKSRRSEQYF | TGTGCCAGCACCATGAAGTCCCGACGGAGCGAGCAGTACTTC | TRBJ2-7 | TRBV28 | . | .
CASSLQGSDGYTF | TGTGCCAGCAGCTTACAGGGAAGCGATGGCTACACCTTC | TRBJ1-2 | TRBV7-3 | . | .
CASSLAPALASTEAFF | TGTGCCAGCAGCTTAGCCCCTGCCCTAGCGAGCACTGAAGCTTTCTTT | TRBJ1-1 | TRBV7-9 | . | .
CASKGTISSYEQFF | TGTGCCAGCAAAGGGACTATCTCCTCTTATGAGCAGTTCTTC | TRBJ2-1 | TRBV28 | once | TRBD2